These 19 T cell receptor beta chains originate from one sample sequenced in a study of CD8 T cells in ankylosing spondylitis. TCRdb fed the 5' RACE reads into MiXCR, producing one record per CDR3 protein. The sample lists 120,000 to 150,000 distinct CDR3 sequences; roughly 8.4% were seen once. The sequenced sample consisted of synovial fluid, either unsorted or a sorted T cell fraction (not recorded which). Receptors originate from a male donor with ankylosing spondylitis.

This clonotype was picked up a small number of times. V is TRBV10-3 and J is TRBJ1-2; TRBD1 aligns across 8 bases. The germline CDR1 and CDR2 sequences are ENHRY and SYGVKD. V lost 10 bases, J lost 6 bases, and 7 bases stayed unmatched. The CDR3 is 12 amino acids. CDR3 region: CASRGTGDGYTF. In nucleotides, the CDR3 is TGTGCCAGCAGAGGGACAGGCGATGGCTACACCTTC.

This clonotype was picked up many times. V usage is TRBV20-1 and J usage is TRBJ2-1, with no clear D. Per the germline V gene, CDR1 is DFQATT and CDR2 is SNEGSKA (reference sequence). The CDR3 spans 13 residues. V lost 5 bases to trimming and J lost 5 bases, with 13 bases between them. CDR3 in DNA: TGCAGTGCTTCAGGACCCTCTCACAATGAGCAGTTCTTC. This sequence encodes CSASGPSHNEQFF.

This rearrangement joins TRBV2 to TRBJ2-7, with TRBD1 as a possible D gene (6 bases). In germline, CDR1 is SNHLY, CDR2 FYNNEI. The CDR3 is made up of 13 amino acids. Deletions cut 2 bases from V and 7 bases from J, with 12 bases between. As DNA, the CDR3 is TGTGCCAGCAGTGAACGGCAGGGGCGAGAGCAGTACTTC. It codes for CASSERQGREQYF.

This clonotype was recorded at least ten times. V is TRBV7-9 and J is TRBJ1-2, with D unclear. The V end was cut by 5 bases, the J end by 0 bases, with 10 bases between. The CDR3 runs 14 residues. Germline V lookup: CDR1 SEHNR, CDR2 FQNEAQ (reference sequence). The CDR3 loop reads CASSQYSSNYGYTF. The CDR3 nucleotides are TGTGCCAGCAGCCAATACTCTTCTAACTATGGCTACACCTTC.

This chain joins TRBV5-6 and TRBJ2-7; TRBD1 matches 9 bases. Per the germline V gene, CDR1 is SGHDT and CDR2 is YYEEEE. The ends lost 2 bases at V and 6 bases at J; junction bases unmatched: 3. CDR3 size: 13 residues. In DNA, the CDR3 is TGTGCCAGCAGCTTAGACAGGGGGATCGAGCAGTACTTC. This sequence encodes CASSLDRGIEQYF.

In this sample, this clonotype turned up many times. The chain's CDR3 is CASSSRIDTQYF. CDR3 coding DNA: TGTGCCAGCAGTTCCCGCATAGATACGCAGTATTTT. The chain is built from TRBV6-2 or TRBV6-3 and TRBJ2-3; D is unresolved. The V gene lost 4 bases and the J gene lost 5 bases, with 7 bases spanning the gap. This CDR3 spans 12 amino acids. Germline loops: CDR1 MNHEY, CDR2 SVGEGT.

This clonotype was found many times. The chain recombines TRBV4-2 with TRBJ2-3; D gene ambiguous. Between the trimmed V and J ends, which lost 1 base and 0 bases, there was a span of 8 bases. The CDR3 runs 15 residues. Germline V gives CDR1 LGHNA, CDR2 YNFKEQ. The CDR3 is CASSQGSLSTDTQYF. The CDR3 coding sequence is TGTGCCAGCAGCCAAGGTTCCCTCAGCACAGATACGCAGTATTTT.

In this sample, this clonotype is medium-sized. DNA of the CDR3: TGCAGCTTAGGACTAGCGAACAATGAGCAGTTCTTC. It codes for CSLGLANNEQFF. V gene TRBV29-1 combines with J gene TRBJ2-1, with 9 nucleotides matching TRBD2. The CDR3 length is 12 residues. V was clipped by 8 bases and J by 5 bases; unmatched bases: 4. Germline V gene sequence: CDR1 SQVTM, CDR2 ANQGSEA.

This clonotype is medium-sized by share. V gene TRBV2 combines with J gene TRBJ2-2, with D perhaps matching TRBD2 (5 bases). CDR1 and CDR2 (germline): SNHLY, FYNNEI. With 5 bases removed from V and 1 base from J, the gap between germline ends came to 11 bases. This CDR3 comprises 15 residues. As DNA, the CDR3 is TGTGCCAGCAGTCCCATCCGGGGGAACACCGGGGAGCTGTTTTTT. Protein sequence: CASSPIRGNTGELFF.

The sample holds many counts of this clonotype. This chain links TRBV28 with TRBJ1-2, with D uncertain. Deletions cut 8 bases from V and 2 bases from J, with 12 bases between. CDR1 is MDHEN and CDR2 is SYDVKM in the germline V gene. The CDR3 sequence is 13 residues long. The CDR3 DNA reads as TGTGCCAGCTGGTCGGCGCAGAACTATGGCTACACCTTC. Translation: CASWSAQNYGYTF.

The rearrangement joins TRBV4-1 to TRBJ1-6, with TRBD1 matching 7 bases. CDR1 is MGHRA and CDR2 is YSYEKL in the germline V gene. This CDR3 has 16 amino acids. V lost 1 base, J lost 5 bases, and 5 bases stayed unmatched. CDR3 nucleotide sequence: TGCGCCAGCAGCCAAGCTCCCGACAGGGATAATTCACCCCTCCACTTT. Protein sequence: CASSQAPDRDNSPLHF.

This clonotype showed up many times. CDR3 region: CASSQEGPWGYGYTF. For the CDR3, the DNA is TGCGCCAGCAGCCAAGAGGGCCCCTGGGGCTATGGCTACACCTTC. The rearrangement uses TRBV4-1 and TRBJ1-2, with no clear D. Trimming took 0 bases from V and 4 from J, leaving 12 bases between them. Germline values: CDR1 MGHRA, CDR2 YSYEKL. This CDR3 is 15 amino acids long.

The chain joins TRBV7-8 to TRBJ1-6; tentatively, D is TRBD1 (5 bases). Germline CDR1 SGHVS, CDR2 FQNEAQ. Trimming removed 7 bases at V and 10 bases at J, with 23 bases between. The CDR3 loop spans 16 amino acids. The CDR3 DNA follows: TGTGCCAGCACCCGAGGGGAGGGACGGAGGAGCTCACCCCTCCACTTT. Encoded protein: CASTRGEGRRSSPLHF.

The V gene is TRBV9, the J gene TRBJ2-7; D is perhaps TRBD1 (5 bases). CDR1 and CDR2 (germline): SGDLS, YYNGEE. The CDR3 is made up of 15 amino acids. Trimming left V 0 bases short and J 3 bases short, with 13 bases between. DNA for the CDR3: TGTGCCAGCAGCGTAGCTCAGGGCGTTGGCTACGAGCAGTACTTC. It translates to CASSVAQGVGYEQYF.

V is TRBV30 and J is TRBJ2-7; D is unresolved. Trimming cost V 2 bases and J 3 bases, with 11 bases left between them. Germline V gene data show CDR1 as GTSNPN and CDR2 as SVGIG (reference sequence). The CDR3 sequence is 13 residues long. The CDR3 loop reads CAWSLPTGYEQYF. CDR3 bases: TGTGCCTGGAGTCTGCCCACGGGCTACGAGCAGTACTTC.

The chain recombines TRBV7-8 with TRBJ1-4, with unresolved D. The CDR3 has 14 residues. Trimming shortened V by 5 bases and J by 6 bases, and 13 bases separated the two germline ends. Germline CDR1 reads SGHVS; CDR2 reads FQNEAQ. The CDR3 DNA is TGTGCCAGCAGCCACAAGCCCTGGGATGAAAAACTGTTTTTT. It yields the protein CASSHKPWDEKLFF.

This clonotype was counted between two and nine times. V and J are TRBV12-3 or TRBV12-4 and TRBJ1-1; D remains ambiguous. The CDR3 spans 13 residues. V was clipped by 6 bases and J by 3 bases, with 11 bases between them. The CDR3 bases are TGTGCCAGCAGGGAAGGGAGGTACACTGAAGCTTTCTTT. Translation gives CASREGRYTEAFF.

J is TRBJ2-4 and V is TRBV20-1, with D possibly matching TRBD1 (8 bases). The CDR3 loop spans 14 amino acids. V shed 1 base and J shed 7 bases, with 14 bases lying between them. Per germline, CDR1 DFQATT and CDR2 SNEGSKA (reference sequence). DNA for the CDR3: TGCAGTGCTAGAGTCTACAGGGGGGGGAACATTCAGTACTTC. Its translation: CSARVYRGGNIQYF.

There are a few counts of this clonotype. At one end, the junction sequence differs from germline, possibly due to a read error. The chain recombines TRBV27 with TRBJ2-1; D is undetermined. The CDR3 contains 12 residues. From germline, CDR1 is MNHEY and CDR2 SMNVEV (reference sequence). CDR3 bases: TGTGCCAGCAGAGTGGCCTATAATGAGCAGTTCTTC. Translated: CASRVAYNEQFF.